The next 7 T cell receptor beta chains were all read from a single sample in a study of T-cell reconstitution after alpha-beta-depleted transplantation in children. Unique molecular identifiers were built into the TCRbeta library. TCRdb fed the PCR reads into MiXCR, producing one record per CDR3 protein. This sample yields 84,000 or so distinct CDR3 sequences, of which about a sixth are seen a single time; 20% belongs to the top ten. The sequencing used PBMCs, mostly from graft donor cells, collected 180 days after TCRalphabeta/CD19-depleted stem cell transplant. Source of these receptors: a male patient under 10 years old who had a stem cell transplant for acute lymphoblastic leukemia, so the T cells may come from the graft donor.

The CDR3 DNA follows: TGTGCCACCAGTGCCCCTCGCGGGGTGCGAGAGACCCAGTACTTC. Its translation: CATSAPRGVRETQYF. The gene calls are TRBV24-1 and TRBJ2-5, with D tentatively TRBD2 (6 bases). The V gene's germline CDR1 is KGHDR and CDR2 SFDVKD. The CDR3 length is 15 residues. Trimming took off 5 bases at V and 4 bases at J, with 16 bases between the two ends.

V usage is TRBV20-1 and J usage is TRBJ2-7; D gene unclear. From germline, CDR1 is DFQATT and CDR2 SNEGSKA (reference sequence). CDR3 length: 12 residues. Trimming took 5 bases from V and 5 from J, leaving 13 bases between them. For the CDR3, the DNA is TGCAGTGCTGACGACTCCGACCACGAGCAGTACTTC. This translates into CSADDSDHEQYF.

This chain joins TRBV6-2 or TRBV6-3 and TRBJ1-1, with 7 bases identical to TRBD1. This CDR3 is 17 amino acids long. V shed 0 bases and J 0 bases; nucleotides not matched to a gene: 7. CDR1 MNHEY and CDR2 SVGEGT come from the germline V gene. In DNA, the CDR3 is TGTGCCAGCAGTTACTCCGACCGACAGGGATTGAACACTGAAGCTTTCTTT. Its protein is CASSYSDRQGLNTEAFF.

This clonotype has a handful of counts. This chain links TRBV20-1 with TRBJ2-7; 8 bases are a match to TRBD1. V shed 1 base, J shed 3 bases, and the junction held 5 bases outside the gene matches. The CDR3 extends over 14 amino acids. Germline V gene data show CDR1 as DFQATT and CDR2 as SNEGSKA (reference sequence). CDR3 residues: CSARADRGFYEQYF. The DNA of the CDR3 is TGCAGTGCTAGAGCCGACAGGGGATTCTACGAGCAGTACTTC.

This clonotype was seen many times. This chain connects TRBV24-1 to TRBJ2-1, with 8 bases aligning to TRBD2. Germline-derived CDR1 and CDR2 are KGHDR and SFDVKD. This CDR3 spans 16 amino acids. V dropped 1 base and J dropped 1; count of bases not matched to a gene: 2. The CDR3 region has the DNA TGTGCCACCAGTGATTTTGCGGGGGGATCCTACAATGAGCAGTTCTTC. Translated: CATSDFAGGSYNEQFF.

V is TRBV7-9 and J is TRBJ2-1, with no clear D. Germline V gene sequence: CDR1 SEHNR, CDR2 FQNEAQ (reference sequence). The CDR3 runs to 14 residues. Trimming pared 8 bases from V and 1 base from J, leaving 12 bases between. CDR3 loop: CASPYPPSYNEQFF. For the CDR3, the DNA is TGTGCCAGCCCTTACCCTCCATCCTACAATGAGCAGTTCTTC.

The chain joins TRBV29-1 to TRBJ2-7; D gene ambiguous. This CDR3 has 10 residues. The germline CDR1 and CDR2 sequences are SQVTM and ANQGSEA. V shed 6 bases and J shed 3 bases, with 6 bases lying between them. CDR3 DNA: TGCAGCGTCGAGGACTACGAGCAGTACTTC. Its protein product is CSVEDYEQYF.